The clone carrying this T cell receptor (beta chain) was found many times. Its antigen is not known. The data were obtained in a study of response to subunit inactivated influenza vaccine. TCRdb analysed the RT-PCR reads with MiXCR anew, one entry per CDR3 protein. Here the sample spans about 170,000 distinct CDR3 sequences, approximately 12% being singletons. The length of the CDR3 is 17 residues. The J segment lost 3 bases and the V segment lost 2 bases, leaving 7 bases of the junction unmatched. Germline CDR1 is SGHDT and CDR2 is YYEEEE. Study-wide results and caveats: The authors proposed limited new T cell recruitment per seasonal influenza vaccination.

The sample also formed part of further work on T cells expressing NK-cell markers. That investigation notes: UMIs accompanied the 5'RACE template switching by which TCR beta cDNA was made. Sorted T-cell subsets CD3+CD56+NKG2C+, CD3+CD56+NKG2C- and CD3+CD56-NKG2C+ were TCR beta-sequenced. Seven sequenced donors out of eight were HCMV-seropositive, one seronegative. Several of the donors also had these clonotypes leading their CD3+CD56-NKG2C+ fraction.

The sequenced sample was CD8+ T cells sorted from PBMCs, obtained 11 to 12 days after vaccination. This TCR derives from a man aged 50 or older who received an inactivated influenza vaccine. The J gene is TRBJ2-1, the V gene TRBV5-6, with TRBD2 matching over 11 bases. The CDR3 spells CASSFGTSGPLYNEQFF. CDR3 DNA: TGTGCCAGCAGCTTCGGGACTAGCGGACCCCTCTACAATGAGCAGTTCTTC.